The 14 T cell receptor beta chains below come from one sample, sequenced in a study of cytomegalovirus exposure and HLA in healthy donors. 13 Jbeta primers and 60 Vbeta primers were used for the PCR. TCRdb's copy holds only in-frame clones and misses some; the assay was immunoSEQ multiplex PCR. This table holds nearly 110,000 clones, approximately 84% found once. The specimen sequenced was PBMCs. These receptors all stem from a man aged 25 to 40 in good health and CMV-seronegative.

The chain has TRBV7-3 and TRBJ2-1; 7 bases align to TRBD1. CDR3 length: 13 residues. V gave up 6 bases and J gave up 6 bases; unmatched junction bases: 5. Germline values: CDR1 SGHTA, CDR2 FQGTGA. Written as DNA, the CDR3 is TGTGCCAGCAGTCGACAGGGTGGCAATGAGCAGTTCTTC. It translates to CASSRQGGNEQFF.

The chain couples TRBV10-2 to TRBJ1-3; D not certain. Germline CDR1 WSHSY, CDR2 SAAADI. Trimming removed 6 bases from V and 0 bases from J, with 9 bases in between. The CDR3 spans 14 residues. The CDR3 loop is CASRDLSSGNTIYF. CDR3 DNA: TGCGCCAGCAGGGACTTGAGCTCTGGAAACACCATATATTTT.

This clone is medium-sized. The chain couples TRBV5-5 to TRBJ2-3, with D tentatively TRBD2 (6 bases). With 5 bases removed from V and 1 base from J, the gap between germline ends came to 11 bases. CDR1 is SGHKS, CDR2 YYEKEE, per germline (reference sequence). The CDR3 loop spans 14 amino acids. In nucleotides, the CDR3 is TGTGCCAGCAGTTCGGGGGTAGGCACAGATACGCAGTATTTT. Protein sequence: CASSSGVGTDTQYF.

This clone came up once. The chain couples TRBV5-4 to TRBJ2-5, with 10 nucleotides matching TRBD2. V lost 0 bases to trimming and J lost 4 bases; unmatched junction nucleotides: 12. Germline V gives CDR1 SGHNT, CDR2 YYREEE (reference sequence). This CDR3 contains 18 residues. The CDR3 loop is CASSLVRLAGESGETQYF. For the CDR3, the DNA is TGTGCCAGCAGCTTGGTTCGTCTAGCGGGGGAATCCGGAGAGACCCAGTACTTC.

The chain combines TRBV4-1 with TRBJ2-5, with D unresolved. Looked up from germline, CDR1 is MGHRA and CDR2 is YSYEKL. Deletions cut 0 bases from V and 5 bases from J, with 19 bases between. This CDR3 has 17 amino acids. CDR3 bases: TGCGCCAGCAGCCAAGATATGAGGAGTTTAGGTTGGGAGACCCAGTACTTC. It codes for CASSQDMRSLGWETQYF.

This clone was found once. V gene TRBV7-2 combines with J gene TRBJ2-7, with TRBD2 matching 9 bases. The CDR3 extends over 14 amino acids. From germline, CDR1 is SGHTA and CDR2 FQGNSA. The trim removed 5 bases at V and 4 bases at J, leaving 6 bases unmatched. CDR3 protein: CASSPGAGGYEQYF. The CDR3 nucleotides read TGTGCCAGCAGCCCTGGTGCGGGAGGGTACGAGCAGTACTTC.

The chain uses TRBV15 and TRBJ1-2; D is perhaps TRBD1 (5 bases). Trimming pared 0 bases from V and 7 bases from J, leaving 12 bases between. CDR1 and CDR2 from the germline V gene are LNHNV and YYDKDF (reference sequence). The CDR3 extends over 14 amino acids. The CDR3 sequence is CATSRDRVFAGYTF. As DNA, the CDR3 is TGTGCCACCAGCAGAGACAGGGTATTCGCTGGCTACACCTTC.

This sequence joins TRBV10-3 and TRBJ1-4; D gene ambiguous. The ends were cut back, 10 bases at V and 5 bases at J, with 14 bases in the middle. The length of the CDR3 is 13 residues. Germline V gene lookup returns CDR1 ENHRY and CDR2 SYGVKD. The CDR3 DNA sequence: TGTGCCACCTCCGGGGATACGAATGAAAAACTGTTTTTT. It specifies CATSGDTNEKLFF.

This rearrangement joins TRBV6-1 to TRBJ1-2, with 10 bases lining up with TRBD1. Germline V gives CDR1 MNHNS, CDR2 SASEGT. CDR3 length: 14 residues. The V gene end was trimmed by 7 bases and the J gene end by 2 bases; junction bases not matched to a gene: 4. The CDR3 coding sequence is TGTGCCAGCATGGGACAGGGGATCAACTATGGCTACACCTTC. Translation gives CASMGQGINYGYTF.

The chain has TRBV15 and TRBJ2-7; TRBD1 might be the D (6 bases). Trimming took 4 bases from V and 2 from J, leaving 12 bases between them. The germline V gene encodes CDR1 LNHNV and CDR2 YYDKDF (reference sequence). The CDR3 consists of 14 residues. In nucleotides, the CDR3 is TGTGCCACCAGCACAAACAGGGTCCCCTACGAGCAGTACTTC. It yields the protein CATSTNRVPYEQYF.

The chain couples TRBV19 to TRBJ1-5; 8 bases line up with TRBD1. The CDR3 length is 15 residues. The V segment lost 1 base and the J segment 6 bases; nucleotides outside the gene matches: 5. CDR1 and CDR2 from the germline V gene are LNHDA and SQIVND (reference sequence). The CDR3 nucleotides read TGTGCCAGTAGTATAGTTTCAGGGGGCCGTCAGCCCCAGCATTTT. It translates to CASSIVSGGRQPQHF. Full variable domain (remainder filled in from reference TRBV19 and TRBJ1-5): DGGITQSPKYLFRKEGQNVTLSCEQNLNHDAMYWYRQDPGQGLRLIYYSQIVNDFQKGDIAEGYSVSREKKESFPLTVTSAQKNPTAFYLCASSIVSGGRQPQHFGDGTRLSIL.

The J gene is TRBJ1-6, the V gene TRBV19; D remains unclear. Looked up from germline, CDR1 is LNHDA and CDR2 is SQIVND (reference sequence). Trimming stripped 3 bases from V and 10 bases from J, with 7 bases between. The CDR3 has 12 amino acids. The DNA of the CDR3 is TGTGCCAGTAGTATCTCCAGGTCACCCCTCCACTTT. As protein: CASSISRSPLHF.

The count of this clone is one. V usage is TRBV5-6 and J usage is TRBJ1-5; TRBD1 agrees at 7 bases. J gave up 7 bases and V 0 bases, and 4 bases lay outside the gene matches. Germline loops: CDR1 SGHDT, CDR2 YYEEEE. The length of the CDR3 is 14 residues. The chain's CDR3 is CASSLGGGHQPQHF. CDR3 DNA: TGTGCCAGCAGCTTGGGAGGGGGCCACCAGCCCCAGCATTTT.

This chain links TRBV7-2 with TRBJ2-5; 8 nucleotides line up with TRBD2. Per germline, CDR1 SGHTA and CDR2 FQGNSA. The length of the CDR3 is 14 residues. Unmatched junction bases numbered 7, after V lost 1 base and J lost 9 bases. Here the CDR3 DNA reads TGTGCCAGCAGCTTAGGACTAGCGACCGGGCCCCAGTACTTC. This translates into CASSLGLATGPQYF.